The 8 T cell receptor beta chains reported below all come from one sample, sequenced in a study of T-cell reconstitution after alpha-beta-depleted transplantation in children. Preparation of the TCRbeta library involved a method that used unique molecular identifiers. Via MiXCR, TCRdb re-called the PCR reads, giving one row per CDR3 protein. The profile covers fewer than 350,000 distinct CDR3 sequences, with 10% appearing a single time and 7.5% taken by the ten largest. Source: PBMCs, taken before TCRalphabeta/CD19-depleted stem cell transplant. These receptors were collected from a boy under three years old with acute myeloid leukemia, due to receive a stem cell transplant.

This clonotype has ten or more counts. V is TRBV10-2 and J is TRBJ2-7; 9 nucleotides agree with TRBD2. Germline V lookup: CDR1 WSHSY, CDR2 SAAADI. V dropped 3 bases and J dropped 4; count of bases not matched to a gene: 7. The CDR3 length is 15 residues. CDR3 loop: CASSDQGLADYEQYF. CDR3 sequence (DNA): TGCGCCAGCAGTGACCAGGGACTAGCAGATTACGAGCAGTACTTC.

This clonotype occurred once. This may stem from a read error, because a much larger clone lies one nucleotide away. In nucleotides, the CDR3 is TGTGCCAGCAGCGAGACCTGGGAGACCCAGTACTTC. It codes for CASSETWETQYF. The V gene is TRBV11-2, the J gene TRBJ2-5; no definite D call. Per germline, CDR1 SGHAT and CDR2 FQNNGV. CDR3 size: 12 residues. V lost 5 bases and J 5 bases, leaving 9 bases between the germline ends.

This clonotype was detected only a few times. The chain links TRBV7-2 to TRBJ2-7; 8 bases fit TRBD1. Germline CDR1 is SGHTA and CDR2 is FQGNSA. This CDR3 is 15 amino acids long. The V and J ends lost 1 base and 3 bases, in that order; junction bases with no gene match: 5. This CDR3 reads CASSLDLTGGYEQYF. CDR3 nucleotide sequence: TGTGCCAGCAGCTTAGACTTAACAGGGGGCTACGAGCAGTACTTC.

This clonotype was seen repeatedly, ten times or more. CDR3 bases: TGCGCCAGCAGCTTGGCAGGGACCCCCCCCAAAAACATTCAGTACTTC. Its protein product is CASSLAGTPPKNIQYF. V is TRBV5-1 and J is TRBJ2-4; D possibly matches TRBD1 or TRBD2 (5 bases each). V lost 0 bases and J 2 bases, leaving 12 bases between the germline ends. Germline CDR1 and CDR2: SGHRS and YFSETQ. This CDR3 contains 16 residues.

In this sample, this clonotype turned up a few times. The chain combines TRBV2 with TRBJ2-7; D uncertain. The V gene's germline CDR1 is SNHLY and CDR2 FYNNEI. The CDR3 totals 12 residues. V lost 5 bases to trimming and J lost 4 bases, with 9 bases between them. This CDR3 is CASSWSDYEQYF. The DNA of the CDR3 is TGTGCCAGCAGTTGGTCAGATTACGAGCAGTACTTC.

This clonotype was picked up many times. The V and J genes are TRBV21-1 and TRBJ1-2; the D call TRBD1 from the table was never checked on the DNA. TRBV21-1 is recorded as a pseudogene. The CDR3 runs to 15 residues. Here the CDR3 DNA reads TGTGCCAGCGAACGGGGCGGGACAGGGGGCTATGGCTACACCTTC. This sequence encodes CASERGGTGGYGYTF.

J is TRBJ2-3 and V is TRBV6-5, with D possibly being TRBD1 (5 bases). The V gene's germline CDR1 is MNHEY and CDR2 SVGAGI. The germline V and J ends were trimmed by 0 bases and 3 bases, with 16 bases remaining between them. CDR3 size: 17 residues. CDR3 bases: TGTGCCAGCAGTTACTCGATGGCAGGGCTGGGGACAGATACGCAGTATTTT. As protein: CASSYSMAGLGTDTQYF.

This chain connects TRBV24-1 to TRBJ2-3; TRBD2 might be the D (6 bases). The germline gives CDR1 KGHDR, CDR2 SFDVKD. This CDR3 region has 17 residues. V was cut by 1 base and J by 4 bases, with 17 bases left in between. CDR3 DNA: TGTGCCACCAGTGATTTTGAGAGCGGGTCAGGGCCAGATACGCAGTATTTT. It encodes CATSDFESGSGPDTQYF.